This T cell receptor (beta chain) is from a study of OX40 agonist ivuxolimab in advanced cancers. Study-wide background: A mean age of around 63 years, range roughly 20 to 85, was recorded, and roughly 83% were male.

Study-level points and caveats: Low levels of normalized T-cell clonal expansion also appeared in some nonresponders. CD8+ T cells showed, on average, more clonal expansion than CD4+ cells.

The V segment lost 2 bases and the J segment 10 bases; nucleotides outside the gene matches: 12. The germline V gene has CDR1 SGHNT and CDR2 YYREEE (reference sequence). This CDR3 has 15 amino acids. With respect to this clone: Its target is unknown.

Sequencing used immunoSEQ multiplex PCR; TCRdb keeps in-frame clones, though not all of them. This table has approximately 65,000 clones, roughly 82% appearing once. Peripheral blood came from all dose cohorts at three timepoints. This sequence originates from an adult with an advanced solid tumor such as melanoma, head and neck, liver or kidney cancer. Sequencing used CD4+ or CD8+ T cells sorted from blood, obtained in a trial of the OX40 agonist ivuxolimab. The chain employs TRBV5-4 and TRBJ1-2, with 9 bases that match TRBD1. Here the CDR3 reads CASSLGQGLPQDYTF. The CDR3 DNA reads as TGTGCCAGCAGCTTAGGACAGGGGCTACCCCAGGACTACACCTTC.